This T cell receptor beta chain was captured in a study of blood T cell repertoires in COVID-19. At the level of the study: Donors in the United States, Italy and Spain gave samples during acute or convalescent COVID-19. Sample material is recorded as cDNA or gDNA derived from T cells, B-cell-depleted T cells, or PBMCs.

As originally analysed: It was from reference gene primer amplification that nucleated cell counts were estimated. Measured with immunoSEQ multiplex PCR; TCRdb has only the in-frame clones, and not every one. The V and J calls and clone size are taken from that table; D and trimming were inferred from the DNA. The table records roughly 190,000 clones, 80% of them present only once. CDR3 length: 15 residues. Trimming removed 6 bases at V and 5 bases at J, with 18 bases between. Germline V gene data show CDR1 as LNHDA and CDR2 as SQIVND (reference sequence). Sequencing was carried out using peripheral blood. This clonotype was sampled from a man aged 60 to 75 with acute or convalescent COVID-19. The gene calls are TRBV19 and TRBJ2-3; a possible D gene is TRBD2 (6 bases). CDR3 sequence (DNA): TGTGCCAGTAGGACGGACGGGAGTGATAGAGATACGCAGTATTTT. This sequence encodes CASRTDGSDRDTQYF.